The 21 T cell receptor beta chains listed next were all sequenced from one sample in a study of brain T cells in children with intractable seizures. Clones were sequenced by immunoSEQ multiplex PCR, and TCRdb holds only the in-frame ones, with some missing. Of about 340,000 clones listed, about 93% are singletons. Time point denoted: blood from clinic visit 5 months post-surgery; TSC patient then seizure free. The specimen was peripheral blood, collected about 5 months after surgery. These receptors were taken from a boy under two years old with tuberous sclerosis and intractable seizures.

J is TRBJ1-3 and V is TRBV5-5; no reliable D call. Germline CDR1 reads SGHKS; CDR2 reads YYEKEE (reference sequence). The CDR3 runs 14 residues. The germline V and J ends were trimmed by 0 bases and 2 bases, with 6 bases remaining between them. As DNA, the CDR3 is TGTGCCAGCAGCTTGGACTGGGCTGGAAACACCATATATTTT. Translating gives CASSLDWAGNTIYF.

This clone was counted between two and nine times. The rearrangement joins TRBV7-9 to TRBJ2-7; D remains unclear. CDR1 is SEHNR and CDR2 is FQNEAQ in the germline V gene (reference sequence). The CDR3 has 13 amino acids. The V end was cut by 8 bases, the J end by 0 bases, with 11 bases between. In DNA, the CDR3 is TGTGCCAGCTCCTGGCGCAGCTCCTACGAGCAGTACTTC. Translated, it gives CASSWRSSYEQYF.

This chain connects TRBV7-6 to TRBJ1-5; the match to TRBD1 covers 8 bases. Germline V CDR1 and CDR2: SGHVS, FNYEAQ. V lost 1 base to trimming and J lost 0 bases; unmatched junction nucleotides: 8. CDR3 length: 18 amino acids. CDR3 DNA sequence: TGTGCCAGCAGCTTAGTTGCAGGGGGCGCTTATAGCAATCAGCCCCAGCATTTT. This gives the protein CASSLVAGGAYSNQPQHF.

V is TRBV7-6 and J is TRBJ2-1; D is possibly TRBD2 (5 bases). The V gene lost 5 bases and the J gene lost 5 bases, with 7 bases spanning the gap. The CDR3 has 12 amino acids. Germline V gene lookup returns CDR1 SGHVS and CDR2 FNYEAQ. The CDR3 loop is CASSPTNNEQFF. Written as DNA, the CDR3 is TGTGCCAGCAGCCCGACTAACAATGAGCAGTTCTTC.

The table lists this clone with a count of one. The chain has TRBV5-4 and TRBJ1-2, with unresolved D. Germline V gives CDR1 SGHNT, CDR2 YYREEE (reference sequence). V lost 7 bases and J 4 bases, leaving 20 bases between the germline ends. The CDR3 has 15 residues. The CDR3 sequence is CASRGIGLPSYGYTF. DNA for the CDR3: TGTGCCAGCCGAGGAATAGGGCTACCTTCCTATGGCTACACCTTC.

This rearrangement joins TRBV6-5 to TRBJ2-1, with TRBD2 as a possible D gene (7 bases). Germline V lookup: CDR1 MNHEY, CDR2 SVGAGI. The V end was cut by 8 bases, the J end by 9 bases, with 20 bases between. CDR3 size: 14 residues. This CDR3 is CASVDRLARAEQFF. CDR3 in DNA: TGTGCCAGCGTGGACAGACTAGCCAGAGCTGAGCAGTTCTTC.

The V call is TRBV12-3 or TRBV12-4, the J call TRBJ2-7; D not certain. Trimming stripped 6 bases from V and 7 bases from J, with 13 bases between. The CDR3 spans 12 residues. The CDR3 reads CASSQQPGEQYF. DNA of the CDR3: TGTGCCAGCAGCCAACAACCCGGGGAGCAGTACTTC.

The gene calls are TRBV2 and TRBJ2-3; TRBD2 is a possible D gene (5 bases). Germline V gene data show CDR1 as SNHLY and CDR2 as FYNNEI. The germline V and J ends were trimmed by 8 bases and 4 bases, with 25 bases remaining between them. The CDR3 is 17 amino acids. CDR3 nucleotides: TGTGCCAGCCACCCTGGGCGGGTACTACATGCCGCAGATACGCAGTATTTT. Encoded protein: CASHPGRVLHAADTQYF.

The rearrangement joins TRBV6-5 to TRBJ2-7, with D perhaps matching TRBD2 (6 bases). The germline V and J ends were trimmed by 6 bases and 3 bases, with 15 bases remaining between them. This CDR3 is 14 amino acids long. In germline, CDR1 is MNHEY, CDR2 SVGAGI. This CDR3 reads CASSKVGGSYEQYF. CDR3 nucleotides: TGTGCCAGCAGCAAAGTCGGGGGAAGCTACGAGCAGTACTTC.

V gene TRBV9 combines with J gene TRBJ1-3; weak D call: TRBD1 (5 bases). V was clipped by 0 bases and J by 2 bases, with 15 bases between them. The CDR3 runs 17 residues. Germline V CDR1 and CDR2: SGDLS, YYNGEE. Written as DNA, the CDR3 is TGTGCCAGCAGCGTAGACGGTGGGGCTTATACTGGAAACACCATATATTTT. It is translated as CASSVDGGAYTGNTIYF.

The rearrangement uses TRBV28 and TRBJ1-6; no clear D gene. CDR1 and CDR2 (germline): MDHEN, SYDVKM. V lost 6 bases, J lost 0 bases, and 9 bases lay in between. The length of the CDR3 is 15 residues. CDR3 sequence: CASSPGDSYNSPLHF. Here the CDR3 DNA reads TGTGCCAGCAGCCCTGGGGACTCCTATAATTCACCCCTCCACTTT.

This clone was picked up one time. This chain links TRBV12-3 or TRBV12-4 with TRBJ1-1; TRBD1 might be the D (5 bases). The V and J ends lost 8 bases and 6 bases respectively, with 13 bases between them. This CDR3 comprises 12 residues. The CDR3 spells CASGIRGSEAFF. In DNA, the CDR3 is TGTGCCAGCGGGATACGGGGCTCTGAAGCTTTCTTT.

The CDR3 sequence is CASSPHPAGLAGTYEQYF. CDR3 sequence (DNA): TGCGCCAGCAGCCCACACCCCGCGGGACTAGCGGGGACCTACGAGCAGTACTTC. V usage is TRBV4-1 and J usage is TRBJ2-7; 13 bases agree with TRBD2. After removal of 4 bases from V and 2 bases from J, the junction contained 11 bases not matched to a gene. The CDR3 runs to 18 residues. CDR1 MGHRA and CDR2 YSYEKL come from the germline V gene.

The J gene is TRBJ1-5, the V gene TRBV6-6, with unresolved D. Trimming left V 6 bases short and J 9 bases short, with 24 bases between. CDR3 length equals 16 residues. Germline CDR1 and CDR2: MNHNY and SVGAGI (reference sequence). The CDR3 bases are TGTGCCAGCAGCCCCCCGGGCCTCTCCTTGAGTCGGCCCCAGCATTTT. Residues: CASSPPGLSLSRPQHF.

The rearrangement uses TRBV30 and TRBJ1-4; a weak D match, TRBD1 (6 bases). V was clipped by 3 bases and J by 8 bases, with 16 bases between them. Germline lookup yields CDR1 GTSNPN and CDR2 SVGIG (reference sequence). CDR3 length equals 14 residues. In DNA form, the CDR3 reads TGTGCCTGGAGGGGGAACAGGGTGCAAGAAAAACTGTTTTTT. It is translated as CAWRGNRVQEKLFF.

This chain connects TRBV24-1 to TRBJ1-2; unclear D gene. The V end lost 3 bases, the J end lost 8 bases, and 12 bases lay between the germline ends. CDR3 size: 13 residues. The germline V gene encodes CDR1 KGHDR and CDR2 SFDVKD. CDR3 residues: CATSDAAGWGYTF. The CDR3 nucleotides are TGTGCCACCAGTGATGCCGCCGGTTGGGGCTACACCTTC.

The CDR3 nucleotides read TGTGCCAGCAGCTTTTCGGCCCAAGAGACCCAGTACTTC. Its translation: CASSFSAQETQYF. The gene calls are TRBV7-2 and TRBJ2-5; D uncertain. This CDR3 contains 13 residues. CDR1 is SGHTA, CDR2 FQGNSA, per germline. V was trimmed by 3 bases and J by 1 base, leaving 6 bases between them.

The chain employs TRBV2 and TRBJ1-3, with D hard to call. Trimming stripped 2 bases from V and 0 bases from J, with 2 bases between. Looked up from germline, CDR1 is SNHLY and CDR2 is FYNNEI. This CDR3 is built from 13 residues. The CDR3 loop reads CASSETSGNTIYF. The CDR3 DNA reads TGTGCCAGCAGTGAAACCTCTGGAAACACCATATATTTT.

This chain links TRBV2 with TRBJ2-1; perhaps TRBD1 as D (8 bases). The V end lost 7 bases, the J end lost 4 bases, and 20 bases lay between the germline ends. The CDR3 is made up of 16 amino acids. Germline assignment: CDR1 SNHLY and CDR2 FYNNEI. In DNA form, the CDR3 reads TGTGCCAGCATCCGGCGGGGGCAGGGGGCGTACAATGAGCAGTTCTTC. Translated, it gives CASIRRGQGAYNEQFF.

CDR3 loop: CASSFYTTGTGPYGYTF. CDR3 bases: TGTGCCAGCAGTTTTTACACCACCGGGACAGGGCCTTATGGCTACACCTTC. The chain carries TRBV11-2 and TRBJ1-2, with 9 bases aligning to TRBD1. From germline, CDR1 is SGHAT and CDR2 FQNNGV. The CDR3 sequence is 17 residues long. The V segment lost 6 bases and the J segment 5 bases; nucleotides outside the gene matches: 16.

This sequence joins TRBV24-1 and TRBJ2-3; D is undetermined. CDR1 and CDR2 from the germline V gene are KGHDR and SFDVKD. The CDR3 has 13 amino acids. Trimming removed 4 bases from V and 4 bases from J, with 8 bases in between. In DNA, the CDR3 is TGTGCCACCAGTGAGGGTACTTCAGATACGCAGTATTTT. Translation gives CATSEGTSDTQYF.